This T cell receptor (beta chain) came from a study of blood T cell repertoires in COVID-19. In the authors' methods: Estimation of nucleated cell counts relied on the amplification of reference gene primers. Assay: immunoSEQ multiplex PCR; the TCRdb copy retains only in-frame clones and omits some. That table gives V, J and clone size, and the DNA gave D and trimming. The sample has about 26,000 clones, around nine tenths seen once. CDR3 length equals 13 residues. Trimming pared 5 bases from V and 3 bases from J, leaving 11 bases between. The V and J genes are TRBV12-3 or TRBV12-4 and TRBJ2-7, with D perhaps matching TRBD2 (5 bases). This TCR was sampled from a human donor in a cohort sampled during active COVID-19. The sample consisted of peripheral blood. CDR3 amino acids: CASSPGLVYEQYF. The CDR3 coding sequence is TGTGCCAGCAGTCCAGGACTTGTCTACGAGCAGTACTTC.